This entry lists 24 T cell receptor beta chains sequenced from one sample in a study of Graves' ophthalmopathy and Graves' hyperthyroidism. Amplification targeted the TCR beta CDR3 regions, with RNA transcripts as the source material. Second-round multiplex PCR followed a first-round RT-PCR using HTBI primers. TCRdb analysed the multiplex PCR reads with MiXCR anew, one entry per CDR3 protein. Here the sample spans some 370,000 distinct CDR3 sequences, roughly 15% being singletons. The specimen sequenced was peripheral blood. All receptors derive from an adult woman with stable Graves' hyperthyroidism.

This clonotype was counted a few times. In nucleotides, the CDR3 is TGTGCCAGCAGTTCCGGGACAGGGGCTCAGCCCCAGCATTTT. Its protein is CASSSGTGAQPQHF. The V call is TRBV28, the J call TRBJ1-5; TRBD1 matches 10 bases. The V segment lost 4 bases and the J segment 6 bases; nucleotides outside the gene matches: 3. The germline CDR1 and CDR2 sequences are MDHEN and SYDVKM. CDR3 size: 14 residues. The complete variable domain, with remaining parts taken from reference TRBV28 and TRBJ1-5, reads DVKVTQSSRYLVKRTGEKVFLECVQDMDHENMFWYRQDPGLGLRLIYFSYDVKMKEKGDIPEGYSVSREKKERFSLILESASTNQTSMYLCASSSGTGAQPQHFGDGTRLSIL.

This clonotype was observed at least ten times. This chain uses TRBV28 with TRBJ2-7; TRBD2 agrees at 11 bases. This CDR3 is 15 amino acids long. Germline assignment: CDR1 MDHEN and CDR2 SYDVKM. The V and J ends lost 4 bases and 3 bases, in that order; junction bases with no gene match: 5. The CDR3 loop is CASSSPGLAVYEQYF. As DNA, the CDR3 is TGTGCCAGCAGTTCTCCGGGACTAGCGGTCTACGAGCAGTACTTC.

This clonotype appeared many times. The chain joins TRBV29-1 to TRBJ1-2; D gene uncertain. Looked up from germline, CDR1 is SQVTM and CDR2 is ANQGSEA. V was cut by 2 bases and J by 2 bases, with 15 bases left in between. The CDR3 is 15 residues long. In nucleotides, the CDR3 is TGCAGCGTTGAATTCGTAGACGAACCCAACTATGGCTACACCTTC. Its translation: CSVEFVDEPNYGYTF.

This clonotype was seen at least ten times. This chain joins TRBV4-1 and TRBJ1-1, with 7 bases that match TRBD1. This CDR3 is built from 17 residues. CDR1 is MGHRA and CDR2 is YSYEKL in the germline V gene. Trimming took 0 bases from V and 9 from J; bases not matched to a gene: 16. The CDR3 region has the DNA TGCGCCAGCAGCCAAGACCCATTTGGAACGCAGACAGGGCAAGCTTTCTTT. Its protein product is CASSQDPFGTQTGQAFF.

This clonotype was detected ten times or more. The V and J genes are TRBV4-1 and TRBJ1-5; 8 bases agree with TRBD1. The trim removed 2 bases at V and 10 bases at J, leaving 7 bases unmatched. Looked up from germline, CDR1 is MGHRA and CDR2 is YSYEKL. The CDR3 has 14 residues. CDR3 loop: CASSQQTGGDPQHF. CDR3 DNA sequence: TGCGCCAGCAGCCAACAAACAGGGGGGGACCCCCAGCATTTT.

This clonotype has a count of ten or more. The CDR3 here is CASSGLSGRPTGELFF. CDR3 in DNA: TGTGCCAGCAGTGGACTTAGCGGGAGGCCCACCGGGGAGCTGTTTTTT. V is TRBV6-1 and J is TRBJ2-2; 10 positions match TRBD2. Looked up from germline, CDR1 is MNHNS and CDR2 is SASEGT. The CDR3 is 16 amino acids. Unmatched junction bases numbered 6, after V lost 4 bases and J lost 4 bases.

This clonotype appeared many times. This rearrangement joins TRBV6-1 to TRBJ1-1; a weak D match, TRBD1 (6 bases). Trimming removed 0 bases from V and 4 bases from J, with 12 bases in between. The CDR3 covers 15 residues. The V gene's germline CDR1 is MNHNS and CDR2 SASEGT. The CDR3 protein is CASSEAGGWGTEAFF. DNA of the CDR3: TGTGCCAGCAGTGAAGCGGGGGGCTGGGGCACTGAAGCTTTCTTT.

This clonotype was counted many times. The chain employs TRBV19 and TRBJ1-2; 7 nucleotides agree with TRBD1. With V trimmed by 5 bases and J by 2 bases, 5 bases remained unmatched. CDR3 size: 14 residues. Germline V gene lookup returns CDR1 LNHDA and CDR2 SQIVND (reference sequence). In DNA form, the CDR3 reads TGTGCCAGTAGTCGACAGGGTACAAACTATGGCTACACCTTC. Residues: CASSRQGTNYGYTF.

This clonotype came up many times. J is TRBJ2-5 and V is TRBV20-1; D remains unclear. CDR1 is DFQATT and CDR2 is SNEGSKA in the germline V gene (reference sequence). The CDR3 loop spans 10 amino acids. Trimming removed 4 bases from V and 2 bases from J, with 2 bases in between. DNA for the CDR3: TGCAGTGCTAAACAAGAGACCCAGTACTTC. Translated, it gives CSAKQETQYF.

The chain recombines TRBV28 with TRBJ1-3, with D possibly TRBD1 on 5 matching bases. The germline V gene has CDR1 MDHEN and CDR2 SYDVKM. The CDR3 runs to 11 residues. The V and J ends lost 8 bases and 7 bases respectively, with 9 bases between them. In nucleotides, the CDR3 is TGTGCCAGCTGCCGGGGGAACACCATATATTTT. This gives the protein CASCRGNTIYF.

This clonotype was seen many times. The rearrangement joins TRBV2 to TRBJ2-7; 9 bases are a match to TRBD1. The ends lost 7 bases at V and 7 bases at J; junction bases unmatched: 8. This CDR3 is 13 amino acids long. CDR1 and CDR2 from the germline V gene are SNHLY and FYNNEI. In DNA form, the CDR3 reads TGTGCCAGCAAGCGGGACAGGGAGGGAGAGCAGTACTTC. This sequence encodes CASKRDREGEQYF.

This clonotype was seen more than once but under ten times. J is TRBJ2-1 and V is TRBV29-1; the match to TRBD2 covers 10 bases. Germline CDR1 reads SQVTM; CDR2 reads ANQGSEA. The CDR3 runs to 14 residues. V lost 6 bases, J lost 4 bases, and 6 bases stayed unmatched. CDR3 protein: CSVARLAGYNEQFF. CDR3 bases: TGCAGCGTAGCAAGACTAGCGGGTTACAATGAGCAGTTCTTC.

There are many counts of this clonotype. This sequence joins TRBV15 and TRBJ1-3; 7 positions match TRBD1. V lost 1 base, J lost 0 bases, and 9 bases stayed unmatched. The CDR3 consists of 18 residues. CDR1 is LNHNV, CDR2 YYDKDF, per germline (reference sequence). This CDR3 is CATSRGAQGLISGNTIYF. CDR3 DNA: TGTGCCACCAGCAGAGGGGCACAGGGGCTCATCTCTGGAAACACCATATATTTT. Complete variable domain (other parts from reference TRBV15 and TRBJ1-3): DAMVIQNPRYQVTQFGKPVTLSCSQTLNHNVMYWYQQKSSQAPKLLFHYYDKDFNNEADTPDNFQSRRPNTSFCFLDIRSPGLGDTAMYLCATSRGAQGLISGNTIYFGEGSWLTVV.

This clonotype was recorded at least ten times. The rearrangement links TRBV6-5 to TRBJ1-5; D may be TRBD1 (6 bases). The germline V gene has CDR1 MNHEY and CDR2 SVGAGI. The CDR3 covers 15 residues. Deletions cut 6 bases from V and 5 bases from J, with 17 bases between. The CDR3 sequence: CASSRDRRGDQPQHF. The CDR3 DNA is TGTGCCAGCAGCCGCGACAGGCGAGGGGATCAGCCCCAGCATTTT.

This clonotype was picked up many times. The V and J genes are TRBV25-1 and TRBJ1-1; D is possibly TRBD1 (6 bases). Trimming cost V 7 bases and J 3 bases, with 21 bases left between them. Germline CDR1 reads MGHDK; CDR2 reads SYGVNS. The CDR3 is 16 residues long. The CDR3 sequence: CASKGDRISSDTEAFF. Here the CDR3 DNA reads TGTGCCAGCAAAGGAGACAGGATATCGTCGGACACTGAAGCTTTCTTT.

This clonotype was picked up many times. CDR3 region: CASSLGQGNIGYTF. The CDR3 DNA sequence: TGTGCCAGTTCCTTGGGACAGGGGAATATTGGCTACACCTTC. The chain employs TRBV19 and TRBJ1-2; 10 bases align to TRBD1. V gave up 8 bases and J gave up 7 bases; unmatched junction bases: 10. Germline V gene data show CDR1 as LNHDA and CDR2 as SQIVND (reference sequence). The CDR3 has 14 amino acids. The whole variable domain, remainder taken from reference TRBV19 and TRBJ1-2, is DGGITQSPKYLFRKEGQNVTLSCEQNLNHDAMYWYRQDPGQGLRLIYYSQIVNDFQKGDIAEGYSVSREKKESFPLTVTSAQKNPTAFYLCASSLGQGNIGYTFGSGTRLTVV.

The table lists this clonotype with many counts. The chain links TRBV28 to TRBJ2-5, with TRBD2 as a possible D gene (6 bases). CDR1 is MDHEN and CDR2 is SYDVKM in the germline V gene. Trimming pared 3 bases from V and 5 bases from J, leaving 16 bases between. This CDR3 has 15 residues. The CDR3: CASSFAGRDMETQYF. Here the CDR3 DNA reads TGTGCCAGCAGTTTCGCCGGGAGAGACATGGAGACCCAGTACTTC. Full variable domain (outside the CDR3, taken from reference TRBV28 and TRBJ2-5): DVKVTQSSRYLVKRTGEKVFLECVQDMDHENMFWYRQDPGLGLRLIYFSYDVKMKEKGDIPEGYSVSREKKERFSLILESASTNQTSMYLCASSFAGRDMETQYFGPGTRLLVL.

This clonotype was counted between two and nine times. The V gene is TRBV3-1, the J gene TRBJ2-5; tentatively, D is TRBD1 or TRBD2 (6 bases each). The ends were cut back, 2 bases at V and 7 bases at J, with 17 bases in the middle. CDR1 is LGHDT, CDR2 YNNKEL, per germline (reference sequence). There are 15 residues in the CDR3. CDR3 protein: CASSQRGRQEGTQYF. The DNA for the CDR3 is TGTGCCAGCAGCCAACGGGGAAGACAGGAGGGGACCCAGTACTTC.

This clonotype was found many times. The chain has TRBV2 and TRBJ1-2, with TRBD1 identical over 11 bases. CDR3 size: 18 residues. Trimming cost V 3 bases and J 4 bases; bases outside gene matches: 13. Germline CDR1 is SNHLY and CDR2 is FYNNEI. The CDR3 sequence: CASSDLQRTGGQRYGYTF. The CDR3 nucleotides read TGTGCCAGCAGTGACCTCCAGAGGACAGGGGGCCAACGCTATGGCTACACCTTC.

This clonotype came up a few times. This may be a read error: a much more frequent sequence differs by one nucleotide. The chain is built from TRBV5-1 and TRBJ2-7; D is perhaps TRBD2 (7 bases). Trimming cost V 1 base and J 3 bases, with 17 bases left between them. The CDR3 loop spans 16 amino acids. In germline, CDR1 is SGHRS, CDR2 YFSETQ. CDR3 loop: CASSLWPRGARYEQYF. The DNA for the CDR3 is TGCGCCAGCAGCTTGTGGCCTCGGGGGGCGCGCTACGAGCAGTACTTC.

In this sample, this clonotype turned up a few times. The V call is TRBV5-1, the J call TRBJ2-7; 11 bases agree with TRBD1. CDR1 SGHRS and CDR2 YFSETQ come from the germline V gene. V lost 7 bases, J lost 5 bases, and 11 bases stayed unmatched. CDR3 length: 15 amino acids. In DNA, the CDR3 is TGCGCCAGCCGACTCCCGGGACAGGGGGGTGACGAGCAGTACTTC. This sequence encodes CASRLPGQGGDEQYF.

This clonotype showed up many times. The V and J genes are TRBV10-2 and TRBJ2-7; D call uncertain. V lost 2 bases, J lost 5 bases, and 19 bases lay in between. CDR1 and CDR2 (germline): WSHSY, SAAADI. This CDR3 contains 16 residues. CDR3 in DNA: TGCGCCAGCAGTGAGCCAAAGCACCCGCCCACGGACGAGCAGTACTTC. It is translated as CASSEPKHPPTDEQYF.

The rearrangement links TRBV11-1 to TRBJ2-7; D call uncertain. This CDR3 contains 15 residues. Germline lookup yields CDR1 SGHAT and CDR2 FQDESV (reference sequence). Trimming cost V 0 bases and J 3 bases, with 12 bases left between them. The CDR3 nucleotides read TGTGCCAGCAGCTTAGCAGGGATAGGTGGCTACGAGCAGTACTTC. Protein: CASSLAGIGGYEQYF.

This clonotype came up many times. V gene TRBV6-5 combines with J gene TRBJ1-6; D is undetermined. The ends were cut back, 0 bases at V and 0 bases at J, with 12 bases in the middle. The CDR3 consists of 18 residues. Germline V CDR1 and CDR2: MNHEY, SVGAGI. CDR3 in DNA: TGTGCCAGCAGTTACTCGACCAGGCCGAGCTCCTATAATTCACCCCTCCACTTT. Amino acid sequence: CASSYSTRPSSYNSPLHF.